These T cell receptor beta chains were read from a single sample in a study of beta chain features in type 1 diabetes. Clones were read by immunoSEQ multiplex PCR, and TCRdb kept only the in-frame ones, dropping some. This table has roughly 450,000 clones, roughly an eighth appearing once. The sequenced material came from naive CD4+ T cells from blood. The receptors were gathered from a woman in her late teens or twenties in good health. CDR3s include the opening cysteine and the closing phenylalanine or tryptophan. The D gene is left open where the match is weak. The size entry is marked missing in some rows and otherwise reads once, few, many or a size class.

clone_size,v_call,d_call,j_call,cdr3_nt,cdr3_aa
NA,TRBV19,NA,TRBJ1-1,TGTGCCAGTAGTATGATGGGAGGCACTGAAGCTTTCTTT,CASSMMGGTEAFF
NA,TRBV7-9,TRBD2,TRBJ2-1,TGTGCCAGCAGCTTAGTCTTGGCGGGAGGGCTTAATGAGCAGTTCTTC,CASSLVLAGGLNEQFF
NA,TRBV14,NA,TRBJ2-3,TGTGCCAGCAGCCAAGTTTCGTACAGGAGACTTCCAGATACGCAGTATTTT,CASSQVSYRRLPDTQYF
NA,TRBV23-1,NA,TRBJ2-5,TGCGCCAGCAGTCAATCGGATACCGAAGAGACCCAGTACTTC,CASSQSDTEETQYF
few,TRBV5-1,TRBD2,TRBJ2-5,TGCGCCAGCAGCCTACTCATCCGACTAGCGGGGACGGAAGAGACCCAGTACTTC,CASSLLIRLAGTEETQYF
NA,TRBV15,NA,TRBJ2-5,TGTGCCACCACCCCGGTGTGGACTAAACAAGAGACCCAGTACTTC,CATTPVWTKQETQYF
NA,TRBV14,NA,TRBJ2-7,TGTGCCAGCAGCCAAGGACAGTTCTACGAGCAGTACTTC,CASSQGQFYEQYF
NA,TRBV2,NA,TRBJ2-6,TGTGCCAGCTTAGGGGTTTCTGGGGCCAACGTCCTGACTTTC,CASLGVSGANVLTF
few,TRBV29-1,NA,TRBJ2-1,TGCAGCGTTGTCACCTACCAGGAGCAGTTCTTC,CSVVTYQEQFF
NA,TRBV15,NA,TRBJ1-1,TGTGCCACCAGCAGAGATGGGAACACTGAAGCTTTCTTT,CATSRDGNTEAFF
NA,TRBV9,NA,TRBJ1-3,TGTGCCAGCAGCGCACGGGTTGTAGACACCATATATTTT,CASSARVVDTIYF
few,TRBV9,NA,TRBJ2-7,TGTGCCAGCAGCGCCGGACGGCCCTACGAGCAGTACTTC,CASSAGRPYEQYF
few,TRBV4-3,NA,TRBJ1-1,TGCGCCAGCAGCCCAATCACAGCGAACACTGAAGCTTTCTTT,CASSPITANTEAFF
NA,TRBV15,NA,TRBJ2-5,TGTGCCACCAGCAGAGATAGGGCCCAAGAGACCCAGTACTTC,CATSRDRAQETQYF
few,TRBV7-2,NA,TRBJ1-5,TGTGCCAGCAGCGTTTTAAATCAGCCCCAGCATTTT,CASSVLNQPQHF
NA,TRBV5-1,NA,TRBJ2-1,TGCGCCAGCAGCTTGGTCGACGGGCCCAATGAGCAGTTCTTC,CASSLVDGPNEQFF
few,TRBV7-9,TRBD1,TRBJ2-7,TGTGCCAGCAGCTTAATGTCGACAGGGGAACCCTACGAGCAGTACTTC,CASSLMSTGEPYEQYF
few,TRBV7-2,NA,TRBJ2-1,TGTGCCAGCAGCTTCGGGGAGGCGCAGTTCTTC,CASSFGEAQFF
NA,TRBV6-1,NA,TRBJ2-3,TGTGCCAGCAGTGTATCAGATACGCAGTATTTT,CASSVSDTQYF
few,TRBV9,NA,TRBJ2-1,TGTGCCAGCAGCGTAGCCGGGCGGCAGTACAATGAGCAGTTCTTC,CASSVAGRQYNEQFF
few,TRBV7-2,NA,TRBJ2-2,TGTGCCAGCAGCCTAATATCGAACACCGGGGAGCTGTTTTTT,CASSLISNTGELFF
few,TRBV7-6,NA,TRBJ2-3,TGTGCCAGCAGCTCCGGGACTCGGATCCCCAATACGCAGTATTTT,CASSSGTRIPNTQYF